The 21 T cell receptor beta chains presented below share a single source sample, sequenced in a study of shared clonotypes between healthy human individuals. Naive CD8 isolation took CD45RO-negative cells positively selected for CCR7 and excluded terminally differentiated effector memory CD45RA+ cells. Repertoires were generated with immunoSEQ multiplex PCR, while TCRdb's copy carries only in-frame clones and drops some. The sample comprises some 740,000 clones, 80% to 95% of which are singletons, and approximately 25% rests with the top ten. Sequencing was carried out using naive CD8+ T cells sorted from blood. These receptors all stem from a man aged 25 to 45 in good health.

The V and J genes are TRBV5-1 and TRBJ2-7, with a weak D call TRBD1 (6 bases). Trimming cost V 4 bases and J 5 bases, with 19 bases left between them. Germline V gene lookup returns CDR1 SGHRS and CDR2 YFSETQ. This CDR3 has 15 amino acids. This chain's CDR3 is CASSAVRQARHEQYF. In DNA form, the CDR3 reads TGCGCCAGCAGCGCCGTACGACAGGCCCGCCACGAGCAGTACTTC.

The chain's CDR3 is CASSQENRPWEQFF. The DNA of the CDR3 is TGCGCCAGCAGCCAAGAGAACAGGCCCTGGGAGCAGTTCTTC. J is TRBJ2-1 and V is TRBV4-3; a weak D match, TRBD1 (5 bases). The V gene lost 0 bases and the J gene lost 10 bases, with 13 bases spanning the gap. This CDR3 spans 14 amino acids. Germline V gives CDR1 LGHNA, CDR2 YSLEER.

The chain links TRBV11-3 to TRBJ2-1; D might be TRBD2 (7 bases). Germline V gene data show CDR1 as SGHNT and CDR2 as YENEEA. Trimming shortened V by 5 bases and J by 7 bases, and 21 bases separated the two germline ends. The CDR3 covers 16 residues. The CDR3, as DNA: TGTGCCAGCAGCCCTCGCATGGGGGGGCGGGGGAATGAGCAGTTCTTC. Translating it yields CASSPRMGGRGNEQFF.

This chain links TRBV28 with TRBJ2-1; 8 nucleotides match TRBD2. CDR1 and CDR2 from the germline V gene are MDHEN and SYDVKM. The junction had 9 bases not matched to a gene; V was cut back by 3 bases and J by 5 bases. This CDR3 spans 16 amino acids. Here the CDR3 reads CASSFYTSGVDNEQFF. Written as DNA, the CDR3 is TGTGCCAGCAGTTTTTATACTAGCGGAGTAGACAATGAGCAGTTCTTC.

In this sample, this clone turned up a few times. The CDR3 bases are TGTGCCAGCAGCTTGGGATTTGGGGGGAACTATGGCTACACCTTC. This gives the protein CASSLGFGGNYGYTF. This rearrangement joins TRBV5-4 to TRBJ1-2, with TRBD1 as a possible D gene (5 bases). CDR1 is SGHNT and CDR2 is YYREEE in the germline V gene (reference sequence). This CDR3 is built from 15 residues. Between the trimmed V and J ends, which lost 0 bases and 2 bases, there was a span of 11 bases.

V gene TRBV4-3 combines with J gene TRBJ2-2; 7 bases are shared with TRBD2. Germline V lookup: CDR1 LGHNA, CDR2 YSLEER. CDR3 length equals 12 residues. Unmatched junction bases numbered 2, after V lost 6 bases and J lost 7 bases. The CDR3 protein is CASRGGVGELFF. CDR3 bases: TGCGCCAGCAGGGGAGGGGTCGGGGAGCTGTTTTTT.

The chain employs TRBV7-6 and TRBJ2-3; 13 bases agree with TRBD2. This CDR3 contains 17 residues. Germline CDR1 reads SGHVS; CDR2 reads FNYEAQ. Losses at the gene ends were 5 bases for V and 3 bases for J; bases not matched to a gene: 8. CDR3 sequence reads: CASSRTGTSGETDTQYF. CDR3 sequence (DNA): TGTGCCAGCAGCCGAACCGGGACTAGCGGGGAGACAGATACGCAGTATTTT.

The chain recombines TRBV6-1 with TRBJ2-3; 7 positions match TRBD1. Looked up from germline, CDR1 is MNHNS and CDR2 is SASEGT. V lost 4 bases, J lost 6 bases, and 10 bases stayed unmatched. The CDR3 sequence is 15 residues long. CDR3: CASSGGRGRADTQYF. The CDR3 bases are TGTGCCAGCAGTGGGGGAAGGGGGCGGGCGGATACGCAGTATTTT.

The chain links TRBV7-6 to TRBJ2-1, with TRBD2 identical over 7 bases. Germline V gives CDR1 SGHVS, CDR2 FNYEAQ. This CDR3 contains 19 residues. Trimming at V came to 5 bases and at J to 5 bases, leaving 21 bases not matched to a gene. CDR3 DNA sequence: TGTGCCAGCAGCCCCTGGCCTAGCGGACGCGACCTGACTCACAATGAGCAGTTCTTC. It yields the protein CASSPWPSGRDLTHNEQFF.

The rearrangement uses TRBV27 and TRBJ2-2, with D maybe TRBD1 (5 bases). The CDR3 spans 14 residues. Trimming removed 5 bases from V and 6 bases from J, with 13 bases in between. Germline CDR1 reads MNHEY; CDR2 reads SMNVEV (reference sequence). CDR3 bases: TGTGCCAGCAGTGCAGGGTGGACCCCCGGGGAGCTGTTTTTT. It encodes CASSAGWTPGELFF.

V is TRBV29-1 and J is TRBJ1-4; D remains unclear. The CDR3 is 14 amino acids. The germline V gene encodes CDR1 SQVTM and CDR2 ANQGSEA. Trimming shortened V by 2 bases and J by 4 bases, and 11 bases separated the two germline ends. The CDR3 coding sequence is TGCAGCGTTGAATTGCAAGGCCTTAATGAAAAACTGTTTTTT. This translates into CSVELQGLNEKLFF.

The chain has TRBV11-2 and TRBJ1-2; D unclear. Deletions cut 5 bases from V and 4 bases from J, with 14 bases between. The CDR3 runs to 14 residues. Germline CDR1 and CDR2: SGHAT and FQNNGV. The CDR3 is CASSDTTLGYGYTF. The CDR3 DNA follows: TGTGCCAGCAGCGACACTACCCTTGGCTATGGCTACACCTTC.

The V gene is TRBV5-5, the J gene TRBJ2-7, with a weak D call TRBD2 (6 bases). Trimming shortened V by 2 bases and J by 7 bases, and 10 bases separated the two germline ends. Germline CDR1 is SGHKS and CDR2 is YYEKEE (reference sequence). The CDR3 consists of 12 residues. The CDR3: CASSFKGLEQYF. CDR3 in DNA: TGTGCCAGCAGCTTCAAGGGACTTGAGCAGTACTTC.

The V call is TRBV5-1, the J call TRBJ2-5, with 11 bases lining up with TRBD2. Germline-derived CDR1 and CDR2 are SGHRS and YFSETQ. The CDR3 is made up of 15 amino acids. V lost 1 base and J lost 5; bases outside the gene matches: 4. The CDR3 region has the DNA TGCGCCAGCAGCTTGACTAGCGGGAGCGGGGAGACCCAGTACTTC. Its translation is CASSLTSGSGETQYF.

The chain links TRBV5-1 to TRBJ2-5, with 11 positions matching TRBD1. The V gene's germline CDR1 is SGHRS and CDR2 YFSETQ. CDR3 length: 16 residues. The trim removed 2 bases at V and 5 bases at J, leaving 8 bases unmatched. Here the CDR3 DNA reads TGCGCCAGCAGCTTTTGGACAGGGGGCAAGGGCGAGACCCAGTACTTC. It is translated as CASSFWTGGKGETQYF. The full variable domain, in which reference TRBV5-1 and TRBJ2-5 provide the parts outside the CDR3, is KAGVTQTPRYLIKTRGQQVTLSCSPISGHRSVSWYQQTPGQGLQFLFEYFSETQRNKGNFPGRFSGRQFSNSRSEMNVSTLELGDSALYLCASSFWTGGKGETQYFGPGTRLLVL.

The chain combines TRBV6-5 with TRBJ2-5; 7 bases are a match to TRBD2. The CDR3 totals 15 residues. Germline V lookup: CDR1 MNHEY, CDR2 SVGAGI. The trim removed 5 bases at V and 3 bases at J, leaving 9 bases unmatched. This CDR3 reads CASSQGTTNKETQYF. CDR3 DNA sequence: TGTGCCAGCAGTCAAGGGACTACAAATAAAGAGACCCAGTACTTC.

The chain combines TRBV7-3 with TRBJ2-1; a weak D match, TRBD2 (5 bases). The CDR3 is made up of 13 amino acids. V gave up 8 bases and J gave up 6 bases, with 14 bases separating them. Germline V CDR1 and CDR2: SGHTA, FQGTGA. CDR3 loop: CASGPSAGNEQFF. Here the CDR3 DNA reads TGTGCCAGCGGGCCTAGTGCGGGCAATGAGCAGTTCTTC.

The J gene is TRBJ2-4, the V gene TRBV2; the match to TRBD2 covers 11 bases. After removal of 9 bases from V and 0 bases from J, the junction contained 13 bases not matched to a gene. This CDR3 contains 18 residues. The germline CDR1 and CDR2 sequences are SNHLY and FYNNEI. The CDR3 DNA follows: TGTGCCAGTTCCGAGACTAGCGGGGAACTTATAGCCAAAAACATTCAGTACTTC. The encoded protein is CASSETSGELIAKNIQYF.

The rearrangement uses TRBV4-3 and TRBJ2-4; 10 nucleotides line up with TRBD2. CDR3 length: 16 amino acids. Trimming removed 2 bases from V and 4 bases from J; junction bases left unmatched: 5. Germline values: CDR1 LGHNA, CDR2 YSLEER. DNA of the CDR3: TGCGCCAGCAGCCAAAACCTAGCGGGAGCTAAAAACATTCAGTACTTC. As protein: CASSQNLAGAKNIQYF.

The CDR3 reads CASSLNRDHYGYTF. In DNA form, the CDR3 reads TGTGCCAGCAGCTTAAACAGGGACCACTATGGCTACACCTTC. This chain connects TRBV7-9 to TRBJ1-2; D perhaps matches TRBD1 (6 bases). V gave up 2 bases and J gave up 3 bases, with 10 bases separating them. Per the germline V gene, CDR1 is SEHNR and CDR2 is FQNEAQ (reference sequence). The length of the CDR3 is 14 residues.

This rearrangement joins TRBV19 to TRBJ2-1; 12 nucleotides agree with TRBD2. The CDR3 totals 14 residues. V lost 5 bases to trimming and J lost 7 bases; unmatched junction nucleotides: 3. Germline CDR1 is LNHDA and CDR2 is SQIVND (reference sequence). As DNA, the CDR3 is TGTGCCAGTAGTCTAGCGGGAGGGAGGAATGAGCAGTTCTTC. Protein sequence: CASSLAGGRNEQFF.